This T cell receptor (beta chain) is drawn from a study of T cells in Graves' hyperthyroidism and ophthalmopathy. The sample, blood from the first hyperthyroidism diagnosis, precedes any ophthalmopathy symptoms. Ten or more counts support this clonotype. V was cut by 1 base and J by 5 bases, with 9 bases left in between. This CDR3 has 13 amino acids. The germline CDR1 and CDR2 sequences are GTSNPN and SVGIG (reference sequence). Template material for amplifying TCR beta CDR3 regions consisted of RNA transcripts. First-round RT-PCR of the TCR CDR3 relied on the HTBI primer set. TCRdb reanalysed the multiplex PCR reads using MiXCR and keeps one entry per CDR3 protein. The table shows approximately 600,000 distinct CDR3 sequences, with approximately 13% occurring only once.

This sequence joins TRBV30 and TRBJ2-1; D call uncertain. The source is a woman aged 25 to 39 with Graves' hyperthyroidism that later progressed to Graves' ophthalmopathy. Sequencing was carried out using blood. CDR3 sequence: CAWSDGSDNEQFF. The CDR3 nucleotides are TGTGCCTGGAGTGACGGGTCGGACAATGAGCAGTTCTTC.